This TCR beta chain was observed in a study of somatic mutations in T cells in chronic GVHD (dated by TCRdb to 2018 to 2020). Isolated genomic DNA was used for TCRbeta deep sequencing. The immunoSEQ assay, provided as a commercial service, was used for both TCRbeta CDR3 sequencing and the initial data processing. As for the authors' bioinformatics: IMGT was used to annotate V, D, J genes, while reads were demultiplexed, adapter and primer sequences were stripped out, and similar clones were merged through frequency-ratio clustering. TCRdb retrieved this table from immuneACCESS and kept in-frame rearrangements only. Not all clones are present; in checked studies, unresolved V genes account for under half, and no reason is known for the remainder. The D gene and trimming were derived from the DNA, and the V and J assignments and clone size from that table. The sample records roughly 790 clones, approximately 77% of which are singletons. Nearly 70% of the sample is held by the ten biggest clonotypes.

This clone was seen a single time. Its recognized antigen is unknown. Nothing much larger sits one base from this clone, and base qualities are not available. For sorting, cells were stained with anti-CD3, anti-CD4, anti-CD8 and a Vbeta20 antibody from the IOTest Beta Mark kit and sorted on a FACSAria III to a purity above 97%. Mononuclear cells were isolated by Ficoll-Paque PLUS density gradient centrifugation from peripheral blood that had been collected in sodium heparin tubes. CD4+ Vbeta20+, CD4+ Vbeta20-, and CD8+ T cell fractions were FACS-sorted before TCRbeta deep sequencing. V was cut back by 4 bases and J by 5 bases, leaving a gap of 13 bases between them. CDR1 and CDR2 are drawn from the germline V gene: SGHRS, YFSETQ. There are 14 amino acids in the CDR3, from cysteine to phenylalanine inclusive. Only the CDR3 DNA is retained, 42 bases long and in frame from the first base.

The rearranged segments are TRBV5-1 and TRBJ2-1; no D gene call is confident. The receptor comes from a male patient in his fifties with chronic graft-versus-host disease. It is possible that, after a transplant, some T cells come from the graft donor. Sequencing was carried out using Vbeta20-positive CD4+ T cells from blood. Taken with the paper, the label for cell subset or site translates to: CD4+ T cells sorted for TCR Vbeta20 (TRBV30-01) positivity by flow cytometry. The DNA sequence reads TGCGCCAGCAGCCGGAGACCCCAGAACAATGAGCAGTTCTTC. Translated, it reads CASSRRPQNNEQFF.